This T cell receptor beta chain was obtained from a study of regulatory T cells in long-lasting Graves disease. Time point denoted: persistent/refractory GD, antithyroid drugs over 5 years with positive TRAb. PBMCs provided the RNA from which the TCR library was made. This clonotype was observed a few times. Its antigen is as yet unknown. CDR3 regions were amplified by Arm-PCR using iRepertoire HTBI primers to build TCR beta libraries. Using its own MiXCR run on the multiplex PCR reads, TCRdb lists one record per CDR3 protein. The repertoire holds a few hundred thousand distinct CDR3 sequences, with less than 30% as singletons. General study findings and limits: Among samples with persistent disease, TRBV28, TRBJ1-2 and TRBJ2-5 were favored. Between persistent patients, 2,500 to 3,500 public clonotypes were shared, exceeding the 966 shared between new patients. Researchers examined only peripheral blood and not thyroid tissue.

V shed 1 base and J shed 5 bases, with 11 bases lying between them. The CDR3 consists of 14 residues. Germline assignment: CDR1 MGHDK and CDR2 SYGVNS. The sequencing used peripheral blood mononuclear cells (PBMCs), collected when the disease was refractory, from a patient treated with antithyroid drugs. This TCR derives from a woman in her forties with Graves disease. The rearrangement joins TRBV25-1 to TRBJ2-5; weak D call: TRBD1 (5 bases). The CDR3 spells CASSESLGLETQYF. DNA for the CDR3: TGTGCCAGCAGTGAATCGTTGGGGCTGGAGACCCAGTACTTC.